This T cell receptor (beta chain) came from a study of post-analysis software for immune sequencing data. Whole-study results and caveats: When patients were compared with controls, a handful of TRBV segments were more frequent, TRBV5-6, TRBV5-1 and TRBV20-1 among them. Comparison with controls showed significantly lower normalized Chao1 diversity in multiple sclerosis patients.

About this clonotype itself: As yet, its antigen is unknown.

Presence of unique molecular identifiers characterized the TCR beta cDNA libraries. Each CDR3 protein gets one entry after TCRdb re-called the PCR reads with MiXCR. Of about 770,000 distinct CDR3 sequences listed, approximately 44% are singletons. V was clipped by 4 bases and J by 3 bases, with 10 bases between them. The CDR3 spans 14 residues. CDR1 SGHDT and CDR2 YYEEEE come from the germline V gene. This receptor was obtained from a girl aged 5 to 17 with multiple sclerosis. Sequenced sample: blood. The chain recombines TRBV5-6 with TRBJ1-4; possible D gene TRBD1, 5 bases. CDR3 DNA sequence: TGTGCCAGCAGCCCAGGGAGGCCTAATGAAAAACTGTTTTTT. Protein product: CASSPGRPNEKLFF.